This T cell receptor (beta chain) was obtained from a study of response to subunit inactivated influenza vaccine. TCRdb fed the RT-PCR reads into MiXCR, producing one record per CDR3 protein. Of fewer than 800,000 distinct CDR3 sequences listed, approximately 14% are singletons. With respect to this clonotype: Antigen unknown.

Trimming removed 2 bases at V and 3 bases at J, with 8 bases between. The CDR3 covers 13 residues. Germline CDR1 and CDR2: MNHNY and SVGAGI (reference sequence). Study conclusions and caveats: Researchers suggested that each seasonal influenza vaccination recruits few new T cells.

The TCR originated in a middle-aged man who received an inactivated influenza vaccine. The rearrangement joins TRBV6-6 to TRBJ2-7; D is ambiguous. Sequencing used PBMCs from blood, obtained 12 days after vaccination. The CDR3 protein is CASSYKGIYEQYF. The CDR3 nucleotides read TGTGCCAGCAGTTACAAAGGCATCTACGAGCAGTACTTC.